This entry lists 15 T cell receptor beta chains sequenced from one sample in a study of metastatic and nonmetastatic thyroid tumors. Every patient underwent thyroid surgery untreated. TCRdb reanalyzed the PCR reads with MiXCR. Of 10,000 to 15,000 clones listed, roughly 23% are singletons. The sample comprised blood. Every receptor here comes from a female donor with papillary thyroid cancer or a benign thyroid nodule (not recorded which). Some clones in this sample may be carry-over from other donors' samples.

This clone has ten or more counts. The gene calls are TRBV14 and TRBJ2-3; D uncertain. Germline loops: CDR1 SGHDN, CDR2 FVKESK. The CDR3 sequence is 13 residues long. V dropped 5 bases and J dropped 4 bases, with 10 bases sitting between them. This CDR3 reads CASSSAGPDTQYF. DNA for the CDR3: TGTGCCAGCAGCTCGGCTGGGCCAGATACGCAGTATTTT.

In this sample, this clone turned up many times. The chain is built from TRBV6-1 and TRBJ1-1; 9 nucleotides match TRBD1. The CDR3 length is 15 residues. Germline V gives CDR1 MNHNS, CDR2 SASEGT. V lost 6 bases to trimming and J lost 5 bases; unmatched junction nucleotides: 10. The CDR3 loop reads CASRADRGVGTEAFF. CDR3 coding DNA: TGTGCCAGCAGAGCCGACAGGGGGGTAGGAACTGAAGCTTTCTTT.

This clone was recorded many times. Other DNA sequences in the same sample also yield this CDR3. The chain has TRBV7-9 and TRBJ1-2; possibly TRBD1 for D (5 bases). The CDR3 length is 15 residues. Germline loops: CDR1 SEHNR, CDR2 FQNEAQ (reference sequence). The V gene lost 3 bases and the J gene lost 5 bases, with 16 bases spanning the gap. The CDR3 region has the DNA TGTGCCAGCAGCTTGACGGGGGGGAAATGGTATGGCTACACCTTC. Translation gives CASSLTGGKWYGYTF.

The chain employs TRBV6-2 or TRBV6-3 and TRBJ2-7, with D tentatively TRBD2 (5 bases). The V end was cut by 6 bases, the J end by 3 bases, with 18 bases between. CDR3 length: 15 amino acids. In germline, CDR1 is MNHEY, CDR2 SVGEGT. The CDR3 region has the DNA TGTGCCAGCAGCCAACGGGAAGATGGAGGCTACGAGCAGTACTTC. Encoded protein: CASSQREDGGYEQYF.

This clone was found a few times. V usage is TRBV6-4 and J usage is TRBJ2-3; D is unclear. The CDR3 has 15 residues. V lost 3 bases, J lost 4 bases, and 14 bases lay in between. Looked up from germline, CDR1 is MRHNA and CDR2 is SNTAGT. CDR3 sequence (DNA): TGTGCCAGCAGTGAGTCCGGGTTTGACGCAGATACGCAGTATTTT. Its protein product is CASSESGFDADTQYF.

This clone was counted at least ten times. The CDR3 DNA sequence: TGTGCCAGCAGAGCCAAGAAGATAGGACTAGAGCGCCAAGAGACCCAGTACTTC. This gives the protein CASRAKKIGLERQETQYF. The rearrangement uses TRBV3-1 and TRBJ2-5, with 7 nucleotides matching TRBD2. Germline CDR1 is LGHDT and CDR2 is YNNKEL (reference sequence). The CDR3 is 18 amino acids. V gave up 6 bases and J gave up 1 base; unmatched junction bases: 17.

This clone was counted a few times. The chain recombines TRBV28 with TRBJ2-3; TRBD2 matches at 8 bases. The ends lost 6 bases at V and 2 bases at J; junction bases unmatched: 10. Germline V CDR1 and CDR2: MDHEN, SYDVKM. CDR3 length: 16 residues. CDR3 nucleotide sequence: TGTGCCAGCAGCCGTACTAGCGGTGGTTACACAGATACGCAGTATTTT. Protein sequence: CASSRTSGGYTDTQYF.

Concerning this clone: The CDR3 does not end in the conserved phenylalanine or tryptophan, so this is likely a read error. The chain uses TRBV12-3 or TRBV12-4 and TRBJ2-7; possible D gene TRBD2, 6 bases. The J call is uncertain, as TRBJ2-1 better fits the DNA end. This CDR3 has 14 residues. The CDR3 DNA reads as TGTGCCTGCACTTTGCGGGGCGCGATCTACGAGCAGTTCTTG. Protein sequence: CACTLRGAIYEQFL.

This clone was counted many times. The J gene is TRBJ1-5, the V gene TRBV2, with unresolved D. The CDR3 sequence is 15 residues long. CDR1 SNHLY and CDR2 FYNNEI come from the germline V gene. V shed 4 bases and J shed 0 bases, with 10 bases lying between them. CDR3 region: CASSAGKNSNQPQHF. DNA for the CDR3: TGTGCCAGCAGTGCAGGAAAGAATAGCAATCAGCCCCAGCATTTT.

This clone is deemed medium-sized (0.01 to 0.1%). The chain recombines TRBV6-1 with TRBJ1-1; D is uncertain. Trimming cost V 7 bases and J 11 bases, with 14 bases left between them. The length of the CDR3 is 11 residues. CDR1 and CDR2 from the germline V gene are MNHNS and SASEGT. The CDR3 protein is CASNNLGNAFF. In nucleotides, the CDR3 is TGTGCCAGCAACAACCTTGGAAATGCTTTCTTT.

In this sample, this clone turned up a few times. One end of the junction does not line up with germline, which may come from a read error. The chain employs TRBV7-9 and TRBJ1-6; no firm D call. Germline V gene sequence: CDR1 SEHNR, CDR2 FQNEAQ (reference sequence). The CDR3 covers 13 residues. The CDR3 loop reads CASILWSSRPLHF. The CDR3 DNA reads TGTGCCAGCATCTTATGGTCGTCGCGGCCCCTCCACTTT.

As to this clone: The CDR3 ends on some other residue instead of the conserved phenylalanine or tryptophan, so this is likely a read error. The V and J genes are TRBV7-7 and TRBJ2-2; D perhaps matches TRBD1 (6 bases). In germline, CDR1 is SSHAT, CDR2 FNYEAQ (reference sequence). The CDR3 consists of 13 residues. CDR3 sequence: CASSLQGTVELFS. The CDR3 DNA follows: TGTGCTAGCAGCCTACAGGGTACCGTGGAGCTGTTTTCT.

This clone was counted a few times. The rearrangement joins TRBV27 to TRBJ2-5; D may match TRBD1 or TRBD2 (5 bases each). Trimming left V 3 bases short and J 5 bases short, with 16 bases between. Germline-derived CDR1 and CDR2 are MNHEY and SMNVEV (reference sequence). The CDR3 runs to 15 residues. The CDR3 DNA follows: TGTGCCAGCAGTTTTTGGGGGTCCTCGGATGAGACCCAGTACTTC. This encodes CASSFWGSSDETQYF.

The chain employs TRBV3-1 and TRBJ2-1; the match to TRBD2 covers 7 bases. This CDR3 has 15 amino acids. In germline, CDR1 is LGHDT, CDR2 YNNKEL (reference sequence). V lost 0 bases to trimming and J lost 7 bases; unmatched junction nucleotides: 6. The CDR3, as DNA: TGTGCCAGCAGCCAAGATAATCTGCGGGAGAATGAGCAGTTCTTC. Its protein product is CASSQDNLRENEQFF.

CDR3 residues: CASSQGNEQYF. CDR3 nucleotide sequence: TGCGCCAGCAGCCAAGGAAACGAGCAGTACTTC. The rearrangement uses TRBV4-1 and TRBJ2-7; D gene uncertain. The V end lost 1 base, the J end lost 5 bases, and 3 bases lay between the germline ends. This CDR3 is built from 11 residues. The germline gives CDR1 MGHRA, CDR2 YSYEKL.